This T cell receptor beta chain was observed in a study of T cells in localized non-small cell lung cancer. The protocol was immunoSEQ multiplex PCR, while the TCRdb copy is restricted to in-frame clones and leaves out a portion. The data hold tens of thousands of clones, with 84% observed a single time. Germline CDR1 reads MNHNS; CDR2 reads SASEGT. The V segment lost 2 bases and the J segment 4 bases; nucleotides outside the gene matches: 7. The CDR3 has 16 residues. The material sequenced was peripheral blood, taken before any cancer treatment. The chain couples TRBV6-1 to TRBJ1-4; the match to TRBD1 covers 7 bases. The receptor was isolated from a female donor over 55 with stage I lung adenocarcinoma. The CDR3 DNA sequence: TGTGCCAGCAGTGAACCCACAGGGGCATATAATGAAAAACTGTTTTTT. Translated, it gives CASSEPTGAYNEKLFF.